This TCR beta chain was obtained from a study of CD8+CD57+ T cells in acquired aplastic anemia (dated by TCRdb to the late 2010s). For the wider study: On average, sorted CD4+ and CD8+ cells yielded 3.2 ug of extracted DNA, with a range of 0.2 to 27.4 ug. For healthy donor samples, the average read count was about 9.8 million for CD4+ cells and 11 million to 13 million for CD8+ cells. General findings and caveats noted by the study authors: Around 27 CD8+ CDR3 sequences were shared between patients and controls but appeared highly expressed in patients and within their immunodominant clones. Between patients and healthy controls, no significant difference in CD8+ Simpson's diversity was found (P=0.060).

V is reduced by 4 bases and J by 8 bases, leaving a spacing of 15 bases between them. The germline V gene gives CDR1 as SGHVS and CDR2 as FQNEAQ. The CDR3 spans 14 residues, from the cysteine through the phenylalanine. The CDR3 DNA has 42 bases and is translated from base 1. Profiling of TCR beta VDJ combinations and CDR3 sequences used genomic DNA as the template. An Illumina HiSeq 2000 was used for TCR repertoire sequencing. The study's processing was this. TRBV/TRBJ rearrangement plots, CDR3 size and DJ length profiles, and Simpson's diversity index were used to evaluate the repertoires. Whichever DNA sequence was most abundant in the deep sequencing data was defined as the immunodominant clone. CDR3 amino acid sequences were screened for sharing across subjects and compared with published repertoires and the VDJdb database. Clones were called with MiXCR by TCRdb after fastp trimmed the public reads at Q25, and only in-frame beta chains were retained. Each entry is one CDR3 protein sequence, shown with its most common DNA and genes. TCRdb, rather than the study authors, made the V and J calls. This sample lists more than 100,000 distinct CDR3 sequences; about half were detected once. The ten most abundant clones make up about 2.3% of the sample.

Concerning this clonotype itself: Its recognized antigen is unknown. Per-base qualities were not stored, and no clone one base away is much larger.

In this study, sorted CD4+ and CD8+ T cells from the blood of healthy subjects and of severe aplastic anemia patients had their TCR repertoires deep-sequenced. Ficoll-Paque density gradient centrifugation was used to isolate peripheral blood mononuclear cells. CD4+ and CD8+ T cells were sorted by FACS or magnetic beads before DNA extraction. Sequences were obtained from sorted CD4+, CD8+, or CD8+CD57+ T cells (not recorded which) from PBMCs. This receptor was taken from a human donor in good health, serving as a control. The chain is encoded by TRBV7-8 joined to TRBJ2-1; the D gene could be either TRBD1 or TRBD2, each agreeing at 6 bases. The nucleotide sequence reads TGTGCCAGCAGCTCCCCGAGGGGGGAGGATGAGCAGTTCTTC. Its protein product is CASSSPRGEDEQFF.